These 27 T cell receptor beta chains came from one sample sequenced in a study of blood T cell repertoires in COVID-19. Using immunoSEQ multiplex PCR, the repertoire was profiled, and TCRdb retains in-frame clones only, with some absent. The data hold 150,000 to 200,000 clones, with over 75% observed a single time. The sample was peripheral blood. These receptors all stem from a man aged 55 to 69 with acute or convalescent COVID-19.

A word on this clone: The junction departs from the called germline gene at one end, perhaps through a read error. V usage is TRBV7-7 and J usage is TRBJ2-2, with TRBD2 identical over 9 bases. CDR1 is SSHAT, CDR2 FNYEAQ, per germline (reference sequence). This CDR3 has 14 residues. This CDR3 reads CASSLAGVTGELFF. The DNA of the CDR3 is TGTGCTAGCAGCTTAGCGGGAGTCACCGGGGAGCTGTTTTTT.

The chain links TRBV9 to TRBJ2-1; tentative D call: TRBD2 (6 bases). V lost 0 bases and J lost 3, with 7 bases in between. Germline V gene sequence: CDR1 SGDLS, CDR2 YYNGEE. The CDR3 covers 14 residues. CDR3 nucleotides: TGTGCCAGCAGCGTAGGGACTAACTACAATGAGCAGTTCTTC. Residues: CASSVGTNYNEQFF.

The V gene is TRBV30, the J gene TRBJ2-5, with 8 nucleotides matching TRBD1. The CDR3 covers 14 residues. Germline loops: CDR1 GTSNPN, CDR2 SVGIG (reference sequence). The V and J ends lost 5 bases and 5 bases, in that order; junction bases with no gene match: 10. CDR3 region: CAWQESGGAETQYF. CDR3 DNA: TGTGCCTGGCAAGAATCAGGGGGCGCGGAGACCCAGTACTTC.

V is TRBV28 and J is TRBJ1-2; 9 bases match TRBD1. Germline V gives CDR1 MDHEN, CDR2 SYDVKM. This CDR3 contains 13 residues. J lost 7 bases, V lost 6 bases, and 6 bases had no gene match. CDR3 DNA sequence: TGTGCCAGCAGATTGGGACAGGGTCTTGGCTACACCTTC. Protein sequence: CASRLGQGLGYTF.

The chain uses TRBV18 and TRBJ2-7; 8 nucleotides agree with TRBD2. This CDR3 has 13 residues. Germline V gene data show CDR1 as KGHSH and CDR2 as LQKENI. V gave up 3 bases and J gave up 6 bases; unmatched junction bases: 4. The CDR3 protein is CASSPAREGEQYF. CDR3 in DNA: TGTGCCAGCTCACCTGCCCGGGAGGGCGAGCAGTACTTC.

The chain links TRBV28 to TRBJ1-2, with D possibly being TRBD1 (6 bases). Germline V CDR1 and CDR2: MDHEN, SYDVKM. The CDR3 totals 12 residues. V lost 9 bases and J 4 bases, leaving 12 bases between the germline ends. The CDR3: CASNRTVYGYTF. DNA of the CDR3: TGTGCCAGTAATAGGACAGTCTATGGCTACACCTTC.

V gene TRBV9 combines with J gene TRBJ2-1, with 13 bases matching TRBD2. The trim removed 3 bases at V and 5 bases at J, leaving 5 bases unmatched. This CDR3 has 16 residues. The germline V gene has CDR1 SGDLS and CDR2 YYNGEE. CDR3 DNA: TGTGCCAGCAGCGGCCCCGGGACTAGCGGGAACAATGAGCAGTTCTTC. This gives the protein CASSGPGTSGNNEQFF.

V is TRBV4-1 and J is TRBJ2-2; TRBD2 aligns across 8 bases. Germline V CDR1 and CDR2: MGHRA, YSYEKL. V lost 4 bases to trimming and J lost 0 bases; unmatched junction nucleotides: 4. The CDR3 is 16 residues long. DNA of the CDR3: TGCGCCAGCAGCCCGAGAGCGGGAGCGAACACCGGGGAGCTGTTTTTT. Protein sequence: CASSPRAGANTGELFF.

This chain connects TRBV5-4 to TRBJ1-1; 7 nucleotides match TRBD1. CDR3 length equals 16 residues. The V and J ends lost 1 base and 4 bases, in that order; junction bases with no gene match: 10. In germline, CDR1 is SGHNT, CDR2 YYREEE (reference sequence). The chain's CDR3 is CASSLPGTERGTEAFF. CDR3 coding DNA: TGTGCCAGCAGCTTGCCAGGGACAGAACGGGGCACTGAAGCTTTCTTT.

The chain is built from TRBV27 and TRBJ1-2, with 8 bases identical to TRBD1. This CDR3 is 13 amino acids long. With 5 bases clipped from V and 5 bases from J, the junction kept 4 bases outside the gene matches. From germline, CDR1 is MNHEY and CDR2 SMNVEV (reference sequence). The CDR3 nucleotides read TGTGCCAGCAGTCCACGACAGGGGTATGGCTACACCTTC. Amino acid sequence: CASSPRQGYGYTF.

V usage is TRBV5-1 and J usage is TRBJ2-5; 11 nucleotides line up with TRBD2. This CDR3 has 15 amino acids. Germline V CDR1 and CDR2: SGHRS, YFSETQ. J was trimmed by 5 bases and V by 4 bases; bases with no gene match: 7. The CDR3 is CASSALAGAAETQYF. The DNA for the CDR3 is TGCGCCAGCAGCGCACTAGCGGGGGCGGCCGAGACCCAGTACTTC.

The rearrangement links TRBV10-3 to TRBJ2-7; 8 bases fit TRBD2. The CDR3 runs to 13 residues. The V gene's germline CDR1 is ENHRY and CDR2 SYGVKD. Trimming took 8 bases from V and 3 from J; bases not matched to a gene: 6. The chain's CDR3 is CAIQREQNYEQYF. DNA of the CDR3: TGTGCCATCCAGCGGGAGCAAAACTACGAGCAGTACTTC.

The chain's CDR3 is CAISLQGGTEAFF. The CDR3 DNA sequence: TGTGCCATCAGTTTACAGGGTGGCACTGAAGCTTTCTTT. The rearrangement joins TRBV10-3 to TRBJ1-1; tentatively, D is TRBD1 (6 bases). This CDR3 comprises 13 residues. Trimming left V 5 bases short and J 4 bases short, with 11 bases between. Germline-derived CDR1 and CDR2 are ENHRY and SYGVKD.

The rearrangement joins TRBV21-1 to TRBJ2-1; TRBD2 was called by the table and not checked on the DNA. TRBV21-1 is assigned pseudogene status. This CDR3 contains 16 residues. CDR3 bases: TGTGCCAGCAGTAAAAGTACTAGCGGGCACTACAATGAGCAGTTCTTC. It codes for CASSKSTSGHYNEQFF.

In its sample, this clone was seen a few times. The V call is TRBV24-1, the J call TRBJ2-4, with 11 positions matching TRBD2. Germline values: CDR1 KGHDR, CDR2 SFDVKD. The CDR3 covers 15 residues. V shed 5 bases and J 9 bases; nucleotides not matched to a gene: 8. The CDR3 loop reads CATSASGSGRGIQYF. CDR3 DNA: TGTGCCACCAGTGCATCGGGTAGCGGGAGGGGCATTCAGTACTTC.

The gene calls are TRBV29-1 and TRBJ2-7; TRBD2 matches at 15 bases. V shed 6 bases, J shed 0 bases, and the junction held 9 bases outside the gene matches. Germline V gives CDR1 SQVTM, CDR2 ANQGSEA. CDR3 length: 17 amino acids. As DNA, the CDR3 is TGCAGCGTATATGGGACTAGCGGGAGGCAGGGCTCCTACGAGCAGTACTTC. Protein product: CSVYGTSGRQGSYEQYF.

This clone was seen more than once but under ten times. In DNA, the CDR3 is TGTGCCAGCAGTCTAAGGGGGACAGGGGATTATGGCTACACCTTC. This sequence encodes CASSLRGTGDYGYTF. V gene TRBV27 combines with J gene TRBJ1-2, with 10 bases aligning to TRBD1. CDR1 MNHEY and CDR2 SMNVEV come from the germline V gene (reference sequence). The CDR3 covers 15 residues. V gave up 5 bases and J gave up 5 bases; unmatched junction bases: 8.

The gene calls are TRBV30 and TRBJ2-2, with TRBD2 identical over 7 bases. The CDR3 covers 14 residues. Germline V CDR1 and CDR2: GTSNPN, SVGIG (reference sequence). J gave up 3 bases and V 1 base, and 2 bases lay outside the gene matches. This CDR3 reads CAWSAGRYTGELFF. In DNA form, the CDR3 reads TGTGCCTGGAGTGCCGGGAGGTACACCGGGGAGCTGTTTTTT.

The V call is TRBV7-3, the J call TRBJ2-1; TRBD2 agrees at 14 bases. V shed 5 bases and J 7 bases; nucleotides not matched to a gene: 4. From germline, CDR1 is SGHTA and CDR2 FQGTGA. The CDR3 covers 15 residues. The chain's CDR3 is CASSPGTSGSNEQFF. CDR3 coding DNA: TGTGCCAGCAGCCCGGGGACTAGCGGGAGTAATGAGCAGTTCTTC.

The chain links TRBV24-1 to TRBJ2-3, with 7 nucleotides matching TRBD2. V was clipped by 4 bases and J by 0 bases; unmatched bases: 9. Germline loops: CDR1 KGHDR, CDR2 SFDVKD. The CDR3 extends over 17 amino acids. The CDR3 coding sequence is TGTGCCACCAGTGACCCAGGTGATAGCGGGAGCACAGATACGCAGTATTTT. Protein sequence: CATSDPGDSGSTDTQYF.

This clone was seen a single time. V and J are TRBV15 and TRBJ1-5, with 8 bases fitting TRBD1. CDR1 is LNHNV and CDR2 is YYDKDF in the germline V gene (reference sequence). The CDR3 totals 14 residues. Trimming cost V 3 bases and J 5 bases; bases outside gene matches: 3. The CDR3 protein is CATSSRGRDQPQHF. The DNA for the CDR3 is TGTGCCACCAGCAGCAGGGGGCGCGATCAGCCCCAGCATTTT.

The chain employs TRBV3-1 (or the pseudogene TRBV3-2) and TRBJ2-1, with 7 nucleotides matching TRBD2. Germline-derived CDR1 and CDR2 are LGHDT and YNNKEL (reference sequence). This CDR3 is 16 amino acids long. V gave up 6 bases and J gave up 0 bases; unmatched junction bases: 8. The CDR3 sequence is CASSLSSGCSYNEQFF. CDR3 sequence (DNA): TGTGCCAGCAGTCTGAGTAGCGGGTGCTCCTACAATGAGCAGTTCTTC.

V is TRBV18 and J is TRBJ2-1; 8 nucleotides align to TRBD1. V was clipped by 5 bases and J by 9 bases; unmatched bases: 6. CDR1 is KGHSH and CDR2 is LQKENI in the germline V gene. This CDR3 is 13 amino acids long. The CDR3 here is CASSADRVTEQFF. Written as DNA, the CDR3 is TGTGCCAGCTCAGCGGACAGGGTTACTGAGCAGTTCTTC.

This chain joins TRBV7-3 and TRBJ2-3, with 10 bases identical to TRBD2. Germline trimming cut 1 base from V and 2 bases from J; bases unmatched to any gene: 9. The CDR3 consists of 18 residues. CDR1 SGHTA and CDR2 FQGTGA come from the germline V gene. CDR3: CASSLNSGRAVATDTQYF. The DNA for the CDR3 is TGTGCCAGCAGCTTAAACAGCGGGAGGGCGGTCGCCACAGATACGCAGTATTTT.

CDR3 sequence reads: CASSQGLGQSSYEQYF. The CDR3 DNA sequence: TGTGCCAGCAGCCAAGGGTTGGGCCAGAGCTCCTACGAGCAGTACTTC. V usage is TRBV4-2 and J usage is TRBJ2-7; no reliable D call. Trimming pared 1 base from V and 0 bases from J, leaving 13 bases between. The CDR3 is made up of 16 amino acids. Germline assignment: CDR1 LGHNA and CDR2 YNFKEQ.

The chain carries TRBV5-8 and TRBJ2-7, with D uncertain. Germline V gene lookup returns CDR1 SGHTS and CDR2 YDEGEE. Trimming took 3 bases from V and 7 from J, leaving 14 bases between them. The CDR3 has 13 amino acids. As DNA, the CDR3 is TGTGCCAGCAGCTCAACTTACCCGCGTGAGCAGTACTTC. Protein product: CASSSTYPREQYF.

This clone was picked up one time. The rearrangement joins TRBV5-1 to TRBJ2-4, with D possibly being TRBD2 (6 bases). This CDR3 spans 15 amino acids. V was clipped by 0 bases and J by 8 bases, with 15 bases between them. Looked up from germline, CDR1 is SGHRS and CDR2 is YFSETQ. The CDR3 region has the DNA TGCGCCAGCAGCTTGGCCGACGGGAGCTTTGACATTCAGTACTTC. As protein: CASSLADGSFDIQYF.